The clone carrying this T cell receptor (beta chain) was seen many times. Sample time point: blood at routine non-recurrence follow-up after resection. This sample was included in a study of spatial heterogeneity in lung cancer. MiXCR, applied by TCRdb to the 5' RACE reads, yields one record per CDR3 protein. The profile shows about 70,000 distinct CDR3 sequences, approximately 9% of them singletons. V lost 4 bases and J lost 10, with 17 bases in between. CDR1 and CDR2 (germline): LGHDT, YNNKEL (reference sequence). The CDR3 has 13 amino acids. The sequencing here drew on PBMCs, taken at follow-up. The receptor's source is a female donor with early-stage non-small cell lung cancer. V usage is TRBV3-1 and J usage is TRBJ2-7, with D perhaps matching TRBD2 (5 bases). The CDR3 is CASSLYVLSGQYF. The DNA for the CDR3 is TGTGCCAGCAGCCTCTACGTACTTTCGGGACAGTACTTC.